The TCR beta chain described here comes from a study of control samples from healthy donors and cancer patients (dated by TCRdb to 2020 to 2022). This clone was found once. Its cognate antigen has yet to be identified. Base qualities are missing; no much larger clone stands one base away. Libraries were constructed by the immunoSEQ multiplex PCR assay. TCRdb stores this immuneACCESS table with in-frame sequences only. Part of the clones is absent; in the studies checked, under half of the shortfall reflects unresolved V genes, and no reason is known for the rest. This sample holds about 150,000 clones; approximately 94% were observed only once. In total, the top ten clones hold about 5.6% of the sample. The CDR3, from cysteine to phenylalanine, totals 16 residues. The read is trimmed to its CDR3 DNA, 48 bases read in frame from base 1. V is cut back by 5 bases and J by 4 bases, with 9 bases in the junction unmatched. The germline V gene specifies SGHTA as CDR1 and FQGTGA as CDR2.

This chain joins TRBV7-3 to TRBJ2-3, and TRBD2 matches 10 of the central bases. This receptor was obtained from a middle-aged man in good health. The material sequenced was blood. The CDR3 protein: CASSPSNSGGSDTQYF. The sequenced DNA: TGTGCCAGCAGCCCCAGTAATAGCGGGGGGTCAGATACGCAGTATTTT.